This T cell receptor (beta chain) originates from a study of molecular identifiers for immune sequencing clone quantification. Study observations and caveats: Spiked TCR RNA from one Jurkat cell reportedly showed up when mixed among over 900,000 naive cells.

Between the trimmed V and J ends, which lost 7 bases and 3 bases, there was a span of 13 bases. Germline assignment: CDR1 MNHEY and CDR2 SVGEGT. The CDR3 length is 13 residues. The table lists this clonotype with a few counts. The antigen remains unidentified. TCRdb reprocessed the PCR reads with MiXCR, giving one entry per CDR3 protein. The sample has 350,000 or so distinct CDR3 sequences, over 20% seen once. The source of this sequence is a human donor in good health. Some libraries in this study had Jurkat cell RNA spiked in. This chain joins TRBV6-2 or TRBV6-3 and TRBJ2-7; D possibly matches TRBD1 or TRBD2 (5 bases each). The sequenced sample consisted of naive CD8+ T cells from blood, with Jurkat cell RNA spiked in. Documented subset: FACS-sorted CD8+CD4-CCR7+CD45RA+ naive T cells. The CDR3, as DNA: TGTGCCAGCACCTCCGGGACCGGCTACGAGCAGTACTTC. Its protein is CASTSGTGYEQYF.